This T cell receptor (beta chain) was sequenced for a study of shared clonotypes between healthy human individuals. Whole-study context: CD4 naive and CD4 memory each took three plates per donor, while CD8 naive took two and CD8 memory one.

Assay used: immunoSEQ multiplex PCR; TCRdb lists only in-frame clones, some missing. This sample yields 400,000 to 600,000 clones, of which more than 95% are seen a single time; about 0.068% belongs to the top ten. The sequence derives from a woman aged 25-40 years in good health. The sequencing input was naive CD4+ T cells sorted from blood. Subset denoted: CD45RA+ positively selected.

CDR3 residues: CATSRDAGNTIYF. CDR3 sequence (DNA): TGTGCCACCAGCAGAGACGCAGGAAACACCATATATTTT. The chain combines TRBV15 with TRBJ1-3; D is unresolved. V lost 0 bases to trimming and J lost 4 bases, with 4 bases between them. Germline V lookup: CDR1 LNHNV, CDR2 YYDKDF (reference sequence). The CDR3 has 13 residues.